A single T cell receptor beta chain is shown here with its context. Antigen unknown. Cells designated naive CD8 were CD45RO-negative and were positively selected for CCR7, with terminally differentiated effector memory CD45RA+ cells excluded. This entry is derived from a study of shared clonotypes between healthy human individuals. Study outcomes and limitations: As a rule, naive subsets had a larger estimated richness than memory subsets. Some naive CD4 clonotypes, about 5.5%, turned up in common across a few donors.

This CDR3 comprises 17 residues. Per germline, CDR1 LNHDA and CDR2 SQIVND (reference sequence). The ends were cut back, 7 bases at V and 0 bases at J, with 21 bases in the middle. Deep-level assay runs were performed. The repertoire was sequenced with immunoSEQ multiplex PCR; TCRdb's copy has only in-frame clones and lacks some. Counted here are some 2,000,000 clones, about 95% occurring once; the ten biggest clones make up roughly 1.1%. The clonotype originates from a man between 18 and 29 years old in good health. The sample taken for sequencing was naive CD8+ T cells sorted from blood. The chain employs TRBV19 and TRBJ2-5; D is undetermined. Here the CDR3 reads CASNLSRGRWYQETQYF. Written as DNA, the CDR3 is TGTGCCAGTAACTTGTCGCGCGGCAGGTGGTACCAAGAGACCCAGTACTTC.